This TCR beta chain was found in a study of regulatory T cells in long-lasting Graves disease. Study-level findings and limits: Gene preferences differed: TRBV28, TRBJ1-2, TRBJ2-5 in persistent cases.

As regards this clonotype: Its antigen is currently unknown.

To make TCR beta libraries, researchers used iRepertoire HTBI primers and Arm-PCR of CDR3 regions. TCRdb reprocessed the multiplex PCR reads via MiXCR and lists one record per CDR3 protein. Among under 500,000 distinct CDR3 sequences listed, roughly 15% were seen once. Germline trimming cut 3 bases from V and 12 bases from J; bases unmatched to any gene: 8. The germline V gene has CDR1 SGHDN and CDR2 FVKESK. This CDR3 is built from 12 residues. Regarding time point: newly diagnosed GD, antithyroid drugs for less than 3 months. The TCR library was prepared using RNA isolated from PBMCs. Criteria from the American Thyroid Association guidelines were applied to diagnose Graves' disease. The sample also formed part of further work on T cells in Graves' hyperthyroidism and ophthalmopathy.

The input for sequencing was peripheral blood mononuclear cells (PBMCs), taken at new diagnosis, from a patient treated with antithyroid drugs. This receptor was identified in a woman younger than 45 with Graves disease. The gene calls are TRBV14 and TRBJ2-7; TRBD1 aligns across 7 bases. The CDR3 reads CASSQVTGALYF. Written as DNA, the CDR3 is TGTGCCAGCAGCCAGGTAACAGGGGCTCTGTACTTC.